The count of the clone carrying this TCR beta chain is one. The sample comes from a study of blood T cell repertoires in COVID-19. About the research overall: COVID-19 samples from acute and convalescent phases originated in the United States, Italy and Spain. The cDNA or gDNA used as material had been derived from T cells, B-cell-depleted T cells, or PBMCs.

The CDR3 is made up of 16 amino acids. Germline V gives CDR1 LGHNT, CDR2 FRNRAP. V gave up 1 base and J gave up 0 bases; unmatched junction bases: 3. Per the authors' pipeline: Using reference gene primer amplification, nucleated cell counts were estimated. The repertoire was sequenced with immunoSEQ multiplex PCR; TCRdb's copy has only in-frame clones and lacks some. D and trimming come from the DNA, and the V and J calls and clone size come from that table. The sample records some 160,000 clones, about 82% being singletons. The chain has TRBV12-5 and TRBJ2-3, with TRBD2 identical over 8 bases. This TCR came from a man in his 70s with active or convalescent COVID-19. The sample comprised peripheral blood. CDR3 DNA sequence: TGTGCTAGTGGTTTGGCTAGCGGGCCCAGCACAGATACGCAGTATTTT. It yields the protein CASGLASGPSTDTQYF.